The following is a T cell receptor (beta chain) sequence with its context. Its target is unknown. Healthy bone marrow donors supplied every sample. The sample is drawn from a study of cytomegalovirus exposure and HLA in healthy donors. Broader study findings: When a later analysis was performed, an Asian-associated ancestry cluster reportedly had fewer N-insertions than the roughly 700-donor mean.

This PCR relied on a set of 60 Vbeta primers and 13 Jbeta primers. Repertoires were generated with immunoSEQ multiplex PCR, while TCRdb's copy carries only in-frame clones and drops some. The sample includes fewer than 150,000 clones. This TCR derives from a woman aged 55-70 years in good health and CMV-seronegative. The sequencing input was PBMCs.

CDR3 nucleotide sequence: TGTGCCAGCCGTGGCCGGAGCTCCTACAATGAGCAGTTCTTC. Translating gives CASRGRSSYNEQFF. The chain has TRBV7-2 and TRBJ2-1; D gene ambiguous. Trimming stripped 8 bases from V and 0 bases from J, with 11 bases between. The CDR3 runs 14 residues. Per germline, CDR1 SGHTA and CDR2 FQGNSA. Together with reference TRBV7-2 and TRBJ2-1, the CDR3 gives the full variable domain: GAGVSQSPSNKVTEKGKDVELRCDPISGHTALYWYRQSLGQGLEFLIYFQGNSAPDKSGLPSDRFSAERTGGSVSTLTIQRTQQEDSAVYLCASRGRSSYNEQFFGPGTRLTVL.